One and the same sample provided the 22 T cell receptor beta chains below, sequenced in a study of regulatory T cells in long-lasting Graves disease. Time point meaning: persistent/refractory GD, antithyroid drugs over 5 years with positive TRAb. Making the TCR library involved RNA that had been extracted from PBMCs. Library construction for TCR beta used iRepertoire HTBI primers and Arm-PCR of CDR3 regions. TCRdb reprocessed the multiplex PCR reads via MiXCR and lists one record per CDR3 protein. The table shows some 370,000 distinct CDR3 sequences, with roughly 20% occurring only once. This sample comprised peripheral blood mononuclear cells (PBMCs), obtained when the disease was refractory, from a patient treated with antithyroid drugs. All receptors come from a female donor with Graves disease.

Only a few counts were recorded for this clonotype. The chain employs TRBV6-2 or TRBV6-3 and TRBJ1-1; D may be TRBD1 (5 bases). V lost 0 bases and J lost 0, with 11 bases in between. The CDR3 totals 16 residues. Germline CDR1 and CDR2: MNHEY and SVGEGT. The CDR3 protein is CASSYSFRTMNTEAFF. In nucleotides, the CDR3 is TGTGCCAGCAGTTACTCGTTTAGGACAATGAACACTGAAGCTTTCTTT.

In this sample, this clonotype turned up a few times. The chain links TRBV6-1 to TRBJ2-7, with TRBD1 identical over 10 bases. CDR1 and CDR2 (germline): MNHNS, SASEGT. CDR3 size: 15 residues. Germline trimming cut 7 bases from V and 4 bases from J; bases unmatched to any gene: 10. The CDR3 sequence is CASTPRDRGRYEQYF. DNA for the CDR3: TGTGCCAGCACTCCGAGGGACAGGGGCAGGTACGAGCAGTACTTC.

This clonotype was found a few times. The V and J genes are TRBV10-3 and TRBJ2-7, with a weak D call TRBD1 (6 bases). Trimming took 3 bases from V and 2 from J, leaving 17 bases between them. Germline V gene sequence: CDR1 ENHRY, CDR2 SYGVKD. The CDR3 runs to 16 residues. The CDR3 DNA is TGTGCCATCAGTGACTACTCTCAGGGGATGACCTACGAGCAGTACTTC. Protein product: CAISDYSQGMTYEQYF.

This clonotype was counted ten times or more. The chain combines TRBV7-2 with TRBJ1-2; D perhaps matches TRBD1 (6 bases). The CDR3 runs to 15 residues. Germline CDR1 is SGHTA and CDR2 is FQGNSA. Deletions cut 5 bases from V and 7 bases from J, with 20 bases between. DNA for the CDR3: TGTGCCAGCAGCCCCCAACCGGACAGCCTAGGTGGCTACACCTTC. It translates to CASSPQPDSLGGYTF.

As regards this clonotype: No conserved phenylalanine or tryptophan is present at the end of the CDR3, so a read error is the likely explanation. The chain has TRBV6-1 and TRBJ2-3; D possibly corresponds to TRBD2 (7 bases). The CDR3 contains 15 residues. The germline V gene has CDR1 MNHNS and CDR2 SASEGT. The V end lost 6 bases, the J end lost 7 bases, and 20 bases lay between the germline ends. The CDR3 DNA reads as TGTGCCAGCAGCCCGGAGGGGGGAGGGCCCCATACGCAGTATATT. It codes for CASSPEGGGPHTQYI.

This clonotype occurred many times. The rearrangement joins TRBV12-3 or TRBV12-4 to TRBJ1-2; unclear D gene. V was pared by 3 bases and J by 7 bases, with 15 bases between. The CDR3 totals 14 residues. The CDR3 is CASSLKAKGIGYTF. In nucleotides, the CDR3 is TGTGCCAGCAGTTTGAAGGCTAAAGGGATTGGCTACACCTTC.

The V gene is TRBV19, the J gene TRBJ1-5; D may be TRBD1 (6 bases). The V and J ends lost 10 bases and 7 bases respectively, with 17 bases between them. The CDR3 length is 13 residues. Germline CDR1 LNHDA, CDR2 SQIVND (reference sequence). CDR3 sequence reads: CATRGQGRQPQHF. CDR3 sequence (DNA): TGTGCCACCCGGGGGCAGGGCCGCCAGCCCCAGCATTTT.

This chain links TRBV5-1 with TRBJ1-6, with D tentatively TRBD1 (5 bases). Germline V lookup: CDR1 SGHRS, CDR2 YFSETQ. Trimming stripped 8 bases from V and 9 bases from J, with 18 bases between. The CDR3 is 14 amino acids. The CDR3 protein is CASSPEHGASPLHF. The DNA of the CDR3 is TGCGCCAGTAGCCCGGAACATGGGGCTTCACCCCTCCACTTT.

This clonotype was seen ten or more times. V gene TRBV6-1 combines with J gene TRBJ2-5, with D uncertain. Looked up from germline, CDR1 is MNHNS and CDR2 is SASEGT. Trimming cost V 10 bases and J 1 base, with 13 bases left between them. The CDR3 length is 13 residues. CDR3 sequence reads: CATRWWAQETQYF. In DNA form, the CDR3 reads TGTGCCACCCGCTGGTGGGCCCAAGAGACCCAGTACTTC.

The chain employs TRBV29-1 and TRBJ1-2; perhaps TRBD1 as D (5 bases). The CDR3 spans 11 residues. Trimming removed 7 bases from V and 1 base from J, with 7 bases in between. The germline V gene has CDR1 SQVTM and CDR2 ANQGSEA. The CDR3 bases are TGCAGCGCGGGGGATAACTATGGCTACACCTTC. Amino acid sequence: CSAGDNYGYTF.

The chain links TRBV4-1 to TRBJ1-2; the D is unclear. Germline CDR1 reads MGHRA; CDR2 reads YSYEKL. The V end was cut by 0 bases, the J end by 4 bases, with 9 bases between. This CDR3 comprises 14 residues. The CDR3 region has the DNA TGCGCCAGCAGCCAAGAACCGGTCGGCTATGGCTACACCTTC. It specifies CASSQEPVGYGYTF.

The table lists this clonotype with many counts. The rearrangement uses TRBV11-2 and TRBJ2-7; D is undetermined. CDR3 size: 13 residues. Germline V CDR1 and CDR2: SGHAT, FQNNGV. Between the trimmed V and J ends, which lost 0 bases and 7 bases, there was a span of 10 bases. The CDR3 region is CASSLDPRWEQYF. The CDR3 region has the DNA TGTGCCAGCAGCTTAGATCCCCGGTGGGAGCAGTACTTC.

The rearrangement uses TRBV6-1 and TRBJ2-7; D is ambiguous. Trimming left V 5 bases short and J 5 bases short, with 13 bases between. The CDR3 spans 13 residues. Looked up from germline, CDR1 is MNHNS and CDR2 is SASEGT. CDR3 amino acids: CASSHTMDHEQYF. The CDR3 nucleotides read TGTGCCAGCAGTCACACCATGGACCACGAGCAGTACTTC.

This chain connects TRBV19 to TRBJ1-2; 11 bases are a match to TRBD1. J gave up 6 bases and V 5 bases, and 8 bases lay outside the gene matches. The CDR3 contains 15 residues. CDR1 is LNHDA and CDR2 is SQIVND in the germline V gene (reference sequence). The CDR3 DNA sequence: TGTGCCAGTAGTTTTGGACAGGGGGCAAGAAATGGCTACACCTTC. Protein: CASSFGQGARNGYTF.

This clonotype was seen repeatedly, ten times or more. V gene TRBV29-1 combines with J gene TRBJ2-7; D gene unclear. The CDR3 totals 13 residues. Trimming left V 4 bases short and J 7 bases short, with 17 bases between. Germline assignment: CDR1 SQVTM and CDR2 ANQGSEA. CDR3 in DNA: TGCAGCGTTGTATCTCCCACCGGTAGTGAGCAGTACTTC. This gives the protein CSVVSPTGSEQYF.

This clonotype has only a few counts. The V call is TRBV3-1, the J call TRBJ2-2; possible D gene TRBD2, 6 bases. The CDR3 extends over 12 amino acids. CDR1 LGHDT and CDR2 YNNKEL come from the germline V gene (reference sequence). V was clipped by 8 bases and J by 8 bases, with 12 bases between them. The CDR3 sequence is CASHSGTGELFF. The CDR3 nucleotides read TGTGCCAGCCATAGCGGCACAGGGGAGCTGTTTTTT.

This clonotype was found a few times. The chain carries TRBV3-1 and TRBJ2-2; no reliable D call. CDR1 LGHDT and CDR2 YNNKEL come from the germline V gene (reference sequence). This CDR3 is built from 17 residues. Trimming stripped 0 bases from V and 3 bases from J, with 14 bases between. This chain's CDR3 is CASSQDHTASYTGELFF. The CDR3 nucleotides are TGTGCCAGCAGCCAAGATCATACAGCCTCTTACACCGGGGAGCTGTTTTTT.

This clonotype was seen a handful of times. The rearrangement joins TRBV19 to TRBJ2-6, with a possible D match to TRBD2 (6 bases). Trimming left V 8 bases short and J 2 bases short, with 16 bases between. From germline, CDR1 is LNHDA and CDR2 SQIVND (reference sequence). This CDR3 is built from 16 residues. CDR3 loop: CASGAGRGTGANVLTF. The CDR3 DNA follows: TGTGCCAGTGGGGCCGGGAGAGGGACTGGGGCCAACGTCCTGACTTTC. Filled out from reference TRBV19 and TRBJ2-6, the complete variable domain reads DGGITQSPKYLFRKEGQNVTLSCEQNLNHDAMYWYRQDPGQGLRLIYYSQIVNDFQKGDIAEGYSVSREKKESFPLTVTSAQKNPTAFYLCASGAGRGTGANVLTFGAGSRLTVL.

V and J are TRBV29-1 and TRBJ2-3, with D possibly being TRBD1 (6 bases). V was shortened by 6 bases and J by 0 bases, with 13 bases between the two germline ends. The germline V gene encodes CDR1 SQVTM and CDR2 ANQGSEA. This CDR3 contains 14 residues. In nucleotides, the CDR3 is TGCAGCGTCCCAGGGGTTAGTAGCACAGATACGCAGTATTTT. Its protein is CSVPGVSSTDTQYF.

This clonotype was detected only a few times. The J gene is TRBJ2-2, the V gene TRBV20-1, with unresolved D. Germline V gives CDR1 DFQATT, CDR2 SNEGSKA (reference sequence). The CDR3 has 13 amino acids. The V gene lost 3 bases and the J gene lost 1 base, with 6 bases spanning the gap. This CDR3 reads CSASGQNTGELFF. For the CDR3, the DNA is TGCAGTGCTAGCGGGCAGAACACCGGGGAGCTGTTTTTT.

This clonotype was seen at least ten times. V is TRBV20-1 and J is TRBJ2-7; 11 nucleotides match TRBD2. Germline assignment: CDR1 DFQATT and CDR2 SNEGSKA (reference sequence). This CDR3 is 16 amino acids long. V lost 0 bases and J lost 1; bases outside the gene matches: 5. As DNA, the CDR3 is TGCAGTGCTAGAGACCCCTGGACTAGCGGGTCCTACGAGCAGTACTTC. Translation: CSARDPWTSGSYEQYF.

The chain links TRBV29-1 to TRBJ1-3, with TRBD1 as a possible D gene (6 bases). The CDR3 runs 13 residues. Germline CDR1 SQVTM, CDR2 ANQGSEA. Trimming left V 6 bases short and J 7 bases short, with 16 bases between. The CDR3 spells CSVGGAKGNTIYF. CDR3 DNA sequence: TGCAGCGTAGGGGGGGCGAAGGGGAACACCATATATTTT.